Below are 18 T cell receptor beta chains sequenced from a single sample in a study of regulatory T cells in long-lasting Graves disease. The sample's time point: persistent/refractory GD, antithyroid drugs over 5 years with positive TRAb. Extracted PBMC RNA gave rise to the TCR library. To make TCR beta libraries, researchers used iRepertoire HTBI primers and Arm-PCR of CDR3 regions. TCRdb re-analysed the multiplex PCR reads in MiXCR, keeping a single row per CDR3 protein. The repertoire holds 250,000 to 300,000 distinct CDR3 sequences, with 22% as singletons. The sequenced sample was peripheral blood mononuclear cells (PBMCs), obtained when the disease was refractory, from a patient treated with antithyroid drugs. The receptors here all came from a female donor with Graves disease.

This clonotype was seen ten or more times. Its ends do not fully match the called genes, so a read error is possible. The chain links TRBV2 to TRBJ2-7; D call uncertain. The CDR3 is 8 amino acids. Germline CDR1 is SNHLY and CDR2 is FYNNEI. CDR3 loop: CASNALAF. The CDR3, as DNA: TGTGCCAGCAACGCACTCGCGTTC.

This clonotype was counted ten times or more. The V gene is TRBV11-2, the J gene TRBJ1-1; tentative D call: TRBD1 (6 bases). The CDR3 consists of 19 residues. Per the germline V gene, CDR1 is SGHAT and CDR2 is FQNNGV. Deletions cut 4 bases from V and 0 bases from J, with 24 bases between. CDR3 loop: CASSSPLTGDTFMNTEAFF. The CDR3 bases are TGTGCCAGCAGCTCCCCCCTGACAGGAGATACTTTTATGAACACTGAAGCTTTCTTT.

This chain connects TRBV4-1 to TRBJ2-2, with 8 positions matching TRBD2. V was pared by 0 bases and J by 2 bases, with 5 bases of the junction left unmatched. The CDR3 is 17 amino acids. CDR1 is MGHRA, CDR2 YSYEKL, per germline. The CDR3: CASSQDGGRSNTGELFF. CDR3 coding DNA: TGCGCCAGCAGCCAAGATGGCGGGAGGAGTAACACCGGGGAGCTGTTTTTT.

This clonotype was observed at least ten times. The chain combines TRBV6-1 with TRBJ2-7; 8 nucleotides agree with TRBD2. Germline V gene sequence: CDR1 MNHNS, CDR2 SASEGT. The CDR3 totals 14 residues. After removal of 2 bases from V and 2 bases from J, the junction contained 2 bases not matched to a gene. The CDR3 DNA is TGTGCCAGCAGTGAACTGCGGGGGGCCTACGAGCAGTACTTC. This sequence encodes CASSELRGAYEQYF.

The chain is built from TRBV4-1 and TRBJ1-2, with D maybe TRBD1 (5 bases). Germline V lookup: CDR1 MGHRA, CDR2 YSYEKL. V shed 2 bases and J shed 5 bases, with 21 bases lying between them. This CDR3 is built from 17 residues. The CDR3 here is CASSQTNQGTGLYGYTF. CDR3 in DNA: TGCGCCAGCAGCCAAACGAACCAAGGGACGGGCCTTTATGGCTACACCTTC.

At least ten counts were recorded for this clonotype. The V and J genes are TRBV12-3 or TRBV12-4 and TRBJ1-1, with D hard to call. V was cut by 6 bases and J by 5 bases, with 10 bases left in between. The CDR3 loop spans 12 amino acids. CDR3 protein: CASREPLTEAFF. The DNA of the CDR3 is TGTGCCAGCAGAGAACCCTTGACTGAAGCTTTCTTT.

This clonotype was counted at least ten times. The chain employs TRBV12-3 or TRBV12-4 and TRBJ2-4; D not certain. There are 13 residues in the CDR3. V lost 5 bases to trimming and J lost 0 bases, with 5 bases between them. For the CDR3, the DNA is TGTGCCAGCAGTATCGGAGCCAAAAACATTCAGTACTTC. It encodes CASSIGAKNIQYF.

The genes are TRBV6-5 and TRBJ1-1, with 8 nucleotides matching TRBD1. The CDR3 sequence is 16 residues long. Germline V lookup: CDR1 MNHEY, CDR2 SVGAGI. V lost 2 bases and J lost 3; bases outside the gene matches: 8. The CDR3 DNA sequence: TGTGCCAGCAGTTACAGGACAGGGCGGTTGGACACTGAAGCTTTCTTT. Protein product: CASSYRTGRLDTEAFF.

This clonotype was detected ten times or more. This sequence joins TRBV28 and TRBJ2-7; 12 bases map to TRBD2. CDR1 is MDHEN, CDR2 SYDVKM, per germline. The CDR3 sequence is 15 residues long. J lost 2 bases, V lost 9 bases, and 8 bases had no gene match. CDR3 sequence reads: CASKTSGRNPYEQYF. CDR3 coding DNA: TGTGCCAGTAAAACTAGCGGGAGGAATCCCTACGAGCAGTACTTC.

This clonotype has ten or more counts. The rearrangement uses TRBV29-1 and TRBJ1-1; D gene ambiguous. There are 13 residues in the CDR3. Per germline, CDR1 SQVTM and CDR2 ANQGSEA. With 4 bases removed from V and 4 bases from J, the gap between germline ends came to 13 bases. Here the CDR3 DNA reads TGCAGCGTTGGTAGGTCAGGAGCCACTGAAGCTTTCTTT. This sequence encodes CSVGRSGATEAFF.

Turning to this clonotype: As the CDR3 is not closed by the conserved phenylalanine or tryptophan, this likely results from a read error. The chain joins TRBV7-2 to TRBJ2-7; possible D gene TRBD2, 5 bases. This CDR3 is built from 15 residues. The V gene's germline CDR1 is SGHTA and CDR2 FQGNSA. V dropped 2 bases and J dropped 3 bases, with 14 bases sitting between them. The DNA of the CDR3 is TGTGCCAGCAGCTTATCTGAGGGAGCCATCTACGAGCAGTACCTC. Translation gives CASSLSEGAIYEQYL.

This clonotype has a count of ten or more. The gene calls are TRBV7-2 and TRBJ2-7, with 16 bases lining up with TRBD2. The CDR3 sequence is 18 residues long. The V gene end was trimmed by 5 bases and the J gene end by 2 bases; junction bases not matched to a gene: 9. CDR1 is SGHTA, CDR2 FQGNSA, per germline. The CDR3 bases are TGTGCCAGCAGCCTGGGACTAGCGGGAGGGGGGGTCCCCTACGAGCAGTACTTC. Its translation: CASSLGLAGGGVPYEQYF.

This clonotype was observed a few times. V gene TRBV12-3 or TRBV12-4 combines with J gene TRBJ1-5, with 8 bases matching TRBD1. V was pared by 1 base and J by 6 bases, with 5 bases of the junction left unmatched. This CDR3 spans 15 amino acids. In nucleotides, the CDR3 is TGTGCCAGCAGTTTAGTGGGGACAGGACCTCAGCCCCAGCATTTT. It translates to CASSLVGTGPQPQHF.

The chain combines TRBV7-2 with TRBJ2-3; weak D call: TRBD2 (5 bases). The CDR3 runs to 14 residues. V lost 1 base to trimming and J lost 1 base, with 6 bases between them. Germline V gene lookup returns CDR1 SGHTA and CDR2 FQGNSA. CDR3 amino acids: CASSLVSGTDTQYF. DNA for the CDR3: TGTGCCAGCAGCTTAGTTAGCGGCACAGATACGCAGTATTTT.

This chain connects TRBV19 to TRBJ2-5; 9 nucleotides agree with TRBD2. The germline V gene encodes CDR1 LNHDA and CDR2 SQIVND (reference sequence). The V segment lost 4 bases and the J segment 7 bases; nucleotides outside the gene matches: 10. The CDR3 consists of 15 residues. CDR3 amino acids: CASSTVVAGAGTQYF. For the CDR3, the DNA is TGTGCCAGTAGTACTGTGGTAGCGGGAGCCGGGACCCAGTACTTC.

V and J are TRBV9 and TRBJ2-2, with D perhaps matching TRBD1 (6 bases). This CDR3 comprises 13 residues. Germline CDR1 is SGDLS and CDR2 is YYNGEE. Trimming cost V 7 bases and J 9 bases, with 16 bases left between them. The CDR3 coding sequence is TGTGCCAGCGAGGGAGTGGGACAACGGGAGCTGTTTTTT. It specifies CASEGVGQRELFF.

This clonotype was recorded a few times. The J gene is TRBJ2-7, the V gene TRBV15; 9 bases are shared with TRBD2. CDR3 length equals 16 residues. Germline loops: CDR1 LNHNV, CDR2 YYDKDF (reference sequence). V lost 0 bases, J lost 5 bases, and 8 bases stayed unmatched. The CDR3 DNA reads TGTGCCACCAGCAGAGATCTTGCGGGAGGGCCCGACGAGCAGTACTTC. It yields the protein CATSRDLAGGPDEQYF. Supplemented by reference TRBV15 and TRBJ2-7, the full variable domain reads DAMVIQNPRYQVTQFGKPVTLSCSQTLNHNVMYWYQQKSSQAPKLLFHYYDKDFNNEADTPDNFQSRRPNTSFCFLDIRSPGLGDTAMYLCATSRDLAGGPDEQYFGPGTRLTVT.

This clonotype was detected many times. This rearrangement joins TRBV12-5 to TRBJ1-4; the D is unclear. The V and J ends lost 5 bases and 0 bases respectively, with 10 bases between them. CDR3 length equals 15 residues. Germline V CDR1 and CDR2: LGHNT, FRNRAP. Written as DNA, the CDR3 is TGTGCTAGTGGTCCCTTAGTTGCAACTAATGAAAAACTGTTTTTT. Its translation: CASGPLVATNEKLFF.